This entry concerns a single T cell receptor (beta chain). Repertoires were generated with immunoSEQ multiplex PCR, while TCRdb's copy carries only in-frame clones and drops some. Counted here are some 65,000 clones, approximately 88% occurring once; the ten biggest clones make up roughly 3.1%. The data belong to a study of control samples from healthy donors and cancer patients. This CDR3 spans 13 amino acids. CDR1 is SGHRS and CDR2 is YFSETQ in the germline V gene. V gave up 4 bases and J gave up 5 bases, with 10 bases separating them. J is TRBJ2-4 and V is TRBV5-1; D is unclear. The sample comprised PBMCs. This TCR was recovered from a woman aged 50 to 60 with lung cancer. The CDR3 region is CASSADNQNIQYF. CDR3 nucleotides: TGCGCCAGCAGCGCAGACAACCAAAACATTCAGTACTTC.